Following are 30 T cell receptor beta chains from one sample sequenced in a study of cytomegalovirus exposure and HLA in healthy donors. PCR employed 60 Vbeta and 13 Jbeta primers. This table comes from immunoSEQ multiplex PCR, and its TCRdb copy is limited to in-frame clones, with some not included. The data show about 170,000 clones, 80% to 90% seen once. Source material: PBMCs. The receptors stem from a male donor in good health and CMV-seronegative.

As for this clone: Different DNA sequences within this sample yield the same CDR3. The chain joins TRBV7-6 to TRBJ1-1, with D unresolved. CDR3 size: 19 residues. The V end lost 2 bases, the J end lost 1 base, and 23 bases lay between the germline ends. Germline values: CDR1 SGHVS, CDR2 FNYEAQ. CDR3 nucleotide sequence: TGTGCCAGCAGCTTACGTTTGGAAGCAAATCCTGAGGGGAACACTGAAGCTTTCTTT. Protein: CASSLRLEANPEGNTEAFF.

J is TRBJ1-1 and V is TRBV28; D gene uncertain. V was trimmed by 3 bases and J by 1 base, leaving 15 bases between them. The CDR3 is 16 residues long. Germline loops: CDR1 MDHEN, CDR2 SYDVKM. CDR3 in DNA: TGTGCCAGCAGTTTGCCGACTGGGTTAGGGAACACTGAAGCTTTCTTT. Residues: CASSLPTGLGNTEAFF.

This clone was recorded a few times. The chain uses TRBV27 and TRBJ2-7; 7 bases agree with TRBD2. V lost 1 base and J lost 1; bases outside the gene matches: 4. This CDR3 region has 15 residues. Germline loops: CDR1 MNHEY, CDR2 SMNVEV (reference sequence). The CDR3, as DNA: TGTGCCAGCAGTTTATTCTCGGGACTATCCTACGAGCAGTACTTC. It encodes CASSLFSGLSYEQYF.

The chain couples TRBV19 to TRBJ2-2; D might be TRBD1 (5 bases). V shed 3 bases and J shed 3 bases, with 11 bases lying between them. From germline, CDR1 is LNHDA and CDR2 SQIVND (reference sequence). The CDR3 extends over 15 amino acids. CDR3 amino acids: CASSIASTDTGELFF. The CDR3 coding sequence is TGTGCCAGTAGTATCGCGTCGACAGACACCGGGGAGCTGTTTTTT.

CDR3 amino acids: CANLRDTTYGYTF. Here the CDR3 DNA reads TGTGCCAACCTCCGGGACACCACCTATGGCTACACCTTC. V is TRBV2 and J is TRBJ1-2; perhaps TRBD1 as D (6 bases). CDR3 length: 13 residues. Germline V gives CDR1 SNHLY, CDR2 FYNNEI. V lost 10 bases and J lost 4, with 16 bases in between.

This chain uses TRBV6-1 with TRBJ2-7; TRBD1 might be the D (5 bases). The CDR3 extends over 14 amino acids. The germline V gene has CDR1 MNHNS and CDR2 SASEGT. Trimming cost V 8 bases and J 2 bases, with 16 bases left between them. This CDR3 is CASQDRPVAYEQYF. CDR3 bases: TGTGCCAGCCAAGACAGACCAGTGGCCTACGAGCAGTACTTC.

This chain joins TRBV9 and TRBJ2-3; a weak D match, TRBD2 (7 bases). This CDR3 is built from 16 residues. Germline CDR1 is SGDLS and CDR2 is YYNGEE. V was pared by 0 bases and J by 3 bases, with 14 bases between. CDR3 region: CASSVDAGAGTDTQYF. The CDR3 bases are TGTGCCAGCAGCGTAGATGCGGGGGCTGGGACAGATACGCAGTATTTT.

The V and J genes are TRBV5-4 and TRBJ2-2; weak D call: TRBD1 (5 bases). The CDR3 spans 12 residues. Trimming took off 4 bases at V and 7 bases at J, with 8 bases between the two ends. Germline V lookup: CDR1 SGHNT, CDR2 YYREEE (reference sequence). This chain's CDR3 is CASSDQGGELFF. DNA of the CDR3: TGTGCCAGCAGCGACCAGGGCGGGGAGCTGTTTTTT.

This clone has a handful of counts. V and J are TRBV7-2 and TRBJ2-2; 11 nucleotides line up with TRBD2. CDR1 SGHTA and CDR2 FQGNSA come from the germline V gene. V shed 5 bases, J shed 5 bases, and the junction held 7 bases outside the gene matches. The CDR3 is 16 residues long. CDR3 residues: CASSPRLAGKTGELFF. The CDR3 DNA reads TGTGCCAGCAGCCCCCGACTAGCGGGGAAAACCGGGGAGCTGTTTTTT. Together with reference TRBV7-2 and TRBJ2-2, the CDR3 gives the full variable domain: GAGVSQSPSNKVTEKGKDVELRCDPISGHTALYWYRQSLGQGLEFLIYFQGNSAPDKSGLPSDRFSAERTGGSVSTLTIQRTQQEDSAVYLCASSPRLAGKTGELFFGEGSRLTVL.

Note on this clone: The sample contains more than one DNA sequence encoding this CDR3. The gene calls are TRBV7-2 and TRBJ1-5; D uncertain. This CDR3 has 12 residues. V lost 1 base to trimming and J lost 6 bases, with 4 bases between them. Germline values: CDR1 SGHTA, CDR2 FQGNSA. DNA for the CDR3: TGTGCCAGCAGCTTAGTATCTCAGCCCCAGCATTTT. Translating gives CASSLVSQPQHF.

The chain's CDR3 is CASSRQGAGNTEAFF. Here the CDR3 DNA reads TGTGCCAGCAGTCGACAGGGTGCGGGGAACACTGAAGCTTTCTTT. The chain combines TRBV28 with TRBJ1-1; 7 nucleotides match TRBD1. Trimming removed 5 bases from V and 1 base from J; junction bases left unmatched: 7. The CDR3 is made up of 15 amino acids. Germline V gene lookup returns CDR1 MDHEN and CDR2 SYDVKM.

The J gene is TRBJ1-2, the V gene TRBV7-2, with a possible D match to TRBD1 (6 bases). V was clipped by 3 bases and J by 8 bases, with 13 bases between them. CDR3 length: 13 residues. Germline CDR1 SGHTA, CDR2 FQGNSA. CDR3 nucleotides: TGTGCCAGCAGCTTCCAGGGGTATAAAGGCTACACCTTC. Translated: CASSFQGYKGYTF.

The chain links TRBV5-7 to TRBJ1-4; D gene ambiguous. TRBV5-7 is assigned to the ORF class and has an uncertain function. Trimming took off 0 bases at V and 5 bases at J, with 5 bases between the two ends. The CDR3 loop spans 13 amino acids. CDR3 amino acids: CASSLGQNEKLFF. CDR3 DNA sequence: TGTGCCAGCAGCTTGGGCCAGAATGAAAAACTGTTTTTT.

This chain connects TRBV10-3 to TRBJ2-5; TRBD1 matches 8 bases. Losses at the gene ends were 6 bases for V and 4 bases for J; bases not matched to a gene: 4. The CDR3 loop spans 13 amino acids. Germline CDR1 ENHRY, CDR2 SYGVKD. CDR3 sequence reads: CAIRPTGGETQYF. CDR3 bases: TGTGCCATCAGGCCTACAGGGGGAGAGACCCAGTACTTC.

The gene calls are TRBV30 and TRBJ1-4, with 9 bases lining up with TRBD1. V shed 2 bases and J 7 bases; nucleotides not matched to a gene: 5. The CDR3 runs to 14 residues. Germline CDR1 and CDR2: GTSNPN and SVGIG (reference sequence). Here the CDR3 DNA reads TGTGCCTGGAGTACAGGGGGCTTTGGTGAAAAACTGTTTTTT. Encoded protein: CAWSTGGFGEKLFF.

The chain couples TRBV30 to TRBJ2-3; 12 positions agree with TRBD1. Germline CDR1 and CDR2: GTSNPN and SVGIG (reference sequence). The CDR3 runs 15 residues. Germline trimming cut 5 bases from V and 7 bases from J; bases unmatched to any gene: 10. The CDR3 spells CAWDSGQGARNTQYF. In nucleotides, the CDR3 is TGTGCCTGGGATTCGGGACAGGGGGCTCGAAATACGCAGTATTTT. Using reference TRBV30 and TRBJ2-3 for the parts outside the CDR3, the full variable domain is SQTIHQWPATLVQPVGSPLSLECTVEGTSNPNLYWYRQAAGRGLQLLFYSVGIGQISSEVPQNLSASRPQDRQFILSSKKLLLSDSGFYLCAWDSGQGARNTQYFGPGTRLTVL.

V gene TRBV27 combines with J gene TRBJ2-7, with a weak D call TRBD1 (5 bases). The CDR3 consists of 15 residues. CDR1 is MNHEY and CDR2 is SMNVEV in the germline V gene (reference sequence). With 3 bases removed from V and 1 base from J, the gap between germline ends came to 13 bases. The CDR3 loop is CASSFSARESYEQYF. As DNA, the CDR3 is TGTGCCAGCAGTTTTTCGGCCAGGGAATCCTACGAGCAGTACTTC.

This clone occurred once. This chain uses TRBV4-3 with TRBJ2-1; the match to TRBD2 covers 9 bases. Trimming removed 3 bases from V and 4 bases from J; junction bases left unmatched: 10. Germline CDR1 LGHNA, CDR2 YSLEER. The CDR3 covers 17 residues. DNA for the CDR3: TGCGCCAGCAGCCACGGACTAGCGATAAAAATTTACAATGAGCAGTTCTTC. Its translation is CASSHGLAIKIYNEQFF.

The chain combines TRBV23-1 with TRBJ1-2; 8 positions agree with TRBD1. TRBV23-1 belongs to the ORF category, with a function that is uncertain. This CDR3 has 12 amino acids. J gave up 6 bases and V 8 bases, and 5 bases lay outside the gene matches. CDR3 in DNA: TGCGCCAGCGGAGGACAGGGAGATGGCTACACCTTC. It translates to CASGGQGDGYTF.

This clone was counted once. The gene calls are TRBV5-6 and TRBJ2-4; TRBD1 agrees at 7 bases. Germline lookup yields CDR1 SGHDT and CDR2 YYEEEE. The CDR3 is made up of 17 amino acids. After removal of 0 bases from V and 0 bases from J, the junction contained 6 bases not matched to a gene. The CDR3 nucleotides read TGTGCCAGCAGCTTGGCTGGACAGGCCCTAGCCAAAAACATTCAGTACTTC. Protein: CASSLAGQALAKNIQYF. The whole variable domain, remainder taken from reference TRBV5-6 and TRBJ2-4, is DAGVTQSPTHLIKTRGQQVTLRCSPKSGHDTVSWYQQALGQGPQFIFQYYEEEERQRGNFPDRFSGHQFPNYSSELNVNALLLGDSALYLCASSLAGQALAKNIQYFGAGTRLSVL.

The rearrangement links TRBV27 to TRBJ2-7, with D possibly being TRBD1 (6 bases). Per germline, CDR1 MNHEY and CDR2 SMNVEV (reference sequence). The length of the CDR3 is 16 residues. V was cut by 4 bases and J by 0 bases, with 16 bases left in between. CDR3 sequence: CASSSRRTASSYEQYF. CDR3 nucleotides: TGTGCCAGCAGTTCCCGTAGGACAGCTAGCTCCTACGAGCAGTACTTC.

The chain combines TRBV11-3 with TRBJ2-2; a possible D gene is TRBD1 (6 bases). V gave up 3 bases and J gave up 6 bases, with 11 bases separating them. Germline V CDR1 and CDR2: SGHNT, YENEEA. This CDR3 region has 14 residues. This chain's CDR3 is CASSFQQGSGELFF. The CDR3, as DNA: TGTGCCAGCAGCTTCCAACAGGGATCCGGGGAGCTGTTTTTT.

The rearrangement uses TRBV28 and TRBJ2-5; a weak D match, TRBD1 (6 bases). The CDR3 has 16 amino acids. V lost 5 bases to trimming and J lost 1 base, with 17 bases between them. Germline CDR1 is MDHEN and CDR2 is SYDVKM. This chain's CDR3 is CASSITNRVVQETQYF. DNA of the CDR3: TGTGCCAGCAGTATCACAAACAGGGTGGTCCAAGAGACCCAGTACTTC.

This clone was seen repeatedly, ten times or more. The CDR3 nucleotides read TGTGCCAGCAGCCAAGGCGGGGGGCGTCAAGAGACCCAGTACTTC. Protein: CASSQGGGRQETQYF. The chain has TRBV7-3 and TRBJ2-5, with 8 positions matching TRBD2. After removal of 5 bases from V and 2 bases from J, the junction contained 7 bases not matched to a gene. CDR3 length: 15 residues. Per the germline V gene, CDR1 is SGHTA and CDR2 is FQGTGA.

This clone has only a few counts. The identical CDR3 is also encoded by other nucleotide sequences in the sample. This chain connects TRBV5-5 to TRBJ1-5, with D hard to call. This CDR3 spans 15 amino acids. Germline V gene lookup returns CDR1 SGHKS and CDR2 YYEKEE (reference sequence). The V gene lost 2 bases and the J gene lost 3 bases, with 12 bases spanning the gap. The CDR3 region has the DNA TGTGCCAGCAGCTTTAAGGGAGGTGACAATCAGCCCCAGCATTTT. It yields the protein CASSFKGGDNQPQHF.

This chain connects TRBV15 to TRBJ2-5; TRBD2 matches 13 bases. Germline V lookup: CDR1 LNHNV, CDR2 YYDKDF (reference sequence). This CDR3 is built from 15 residues. The V gene end was trimmed by 0 bases and the J gene end by 13 bases; junction bases not matched to a gene: 8. In DNA, the CDR3 is TGTGCCACCAGCAGAGATAAGGGACTAGCGGGGCCCCCGTACTTC. Its translation is CATSRDKGLAGPPYF.

The chain uses TRBV25-1 and TRBJ1-1; TRBD1 matches 7 bases. Germline loops: CDR1 MGHDK, CDR2 SYGVNS. V gave up 6 bases and J gave up 1 base; unmatched junction bases: 8. This CDR3 region has 15 residues. The CDR3 DNA reads as TGTGCCAGCAGCGCCGGGGGACAGAAGAACACTGAAGCTTTCTTT. This translates into CASSAGGQKNTEAFF.

This clone was counted between two and nine times. CDR3 sequence (DNA): TGTGCCAGCAGCAGGCAAAGGACCGGGGAGCTGTTTTTT. It codes for CASSRQRTGELFF. This sequence joins TRBV6-5 and TRBJ2-2; D is uncertain. This CDR3 contains 13 residues. V lost 6 bases and J lost 5, with 10 bases in between. Germline CDR1 reads MNHEY; CDR2 reads SVGAGI.

CDR3 bases: TGTGCCAGTAGTGGACGGGGAGCCTCCTACGAGCAGTACTTC. Residues: CASSGRGASYEQYF. The rearrangement links TRBV19 to TRBJ2-7, with D possibly TRBD2 on 5 matching bases. The germline gives CDR1 LNHDA, CDR2 SQIVND (reference sequence). Trimming took off 5 bases at V and 0 bases at J, with 11 bases between the two ends. CDR3 length: 14 residues.

This chain connects TRBV7-9 to TRBJ2-5; 7 bases agree with TRBD2. J was trimmed by 5 bases and V by 5 bases; bases with no gene match: 14. Germline V gene data show CDR1 as SEHNR and CDR2 as FQNEAQ (reference sequence). This CDR3 has 16 residues. The CDR3: CASSPIRASGGETQYF. The CDR3 DNA reads TGTGCCAGCAGCCCGATCCGGGCTAGCGGCGGGGAGACCCAGTACTTC.